This T cell receptor beta chain originates from a study of T cell responses to AZD1222 COVID-19 vaccine. As to this clone: Its antigen is still unknown.

The repertoire was sequenced with immunoSEQ multiplex PCR; TCRdb's copy has only in-frame clones and lacks some. The data show 110,000 to 150,000 clones, with 88% seen just once and 2.5% to 3.5% held by the top ten. This CDR3 contains 11 residues. V was clipped by 4 bases and J by 7 bases, with 5 bases between them. CDR1 and CDR2 (germline): ENHRY, SYGVKD. General study points: The number of AZD1222 recipients seropositive at baseline was only five or six. Nearly half of unique spike-specific TCRs reportedly avoided B.1.351 and B.1.1.7 mutated regions. CD4 TCRs associated with vaccination spanned spike, dominating at 160-218 and 743-854. Clonal diversity was possibly underestimated; the donors were predominantly white British and more often female.

This chain uses TRBV10-3 with TRBJ2-1; no definite D call. Source: peripheral blood, taken 28 days after the second AZD1222 dose. The clonotype was recovered from an adult who received the AZD1222 COVID-19 vaccine. This CDR3 reads CAISAQNEQFF. CDR3 nucleotides: TGTGCCATCAGTGCGCAAAATGAGCAGTTCTTC.